This T cell receptor beta chain was sequenced during a study of identical twins. Template switching added a universal primer binding site, and final cDNA carried unique molecular identifiers. TCRdb reanalysed the 5' RACE reads using MiXCR and keeps one entry per CDR3 protein. The sample includes 510,000 or so distinct CDR3 sequences, 12% to 15% of them seen just once. General study results and limits: Twins' surplus sharing was weaker for beta out-of-frame sequences. Possibly, invariant MAIT and iNKT cells partly confounded zero-insertion analyses.

A word on this clonotype: What it binds is unknown.

Germline assignment: CDR1 DFQATT and CDR2 SNEGSKA (reference sequence). The V gene end was trimmed by 2 bases and the J gene end by 5 bases; junction bases not matched to a gene: 5. This CDR3 is 15 amino acids long. The same specimen was also included in a second study, on yellow fever vaccine responses in identical twins.

The V gene is TRBV20-1, the J gene TRBJ2-2; 10 nucleotides line up with TRBD2. The sequencing input was CD4+ T cells sorted from blood. The sequence was obtained from a woman between 18 and 29 years old in good health. The CDR3 here is CSARSSGRVTGELFF. The CDR3 bases are TGCAGTGCTAGATCCAGCGGGAGGGTAACCGGGGAGCTGTTTTTT.